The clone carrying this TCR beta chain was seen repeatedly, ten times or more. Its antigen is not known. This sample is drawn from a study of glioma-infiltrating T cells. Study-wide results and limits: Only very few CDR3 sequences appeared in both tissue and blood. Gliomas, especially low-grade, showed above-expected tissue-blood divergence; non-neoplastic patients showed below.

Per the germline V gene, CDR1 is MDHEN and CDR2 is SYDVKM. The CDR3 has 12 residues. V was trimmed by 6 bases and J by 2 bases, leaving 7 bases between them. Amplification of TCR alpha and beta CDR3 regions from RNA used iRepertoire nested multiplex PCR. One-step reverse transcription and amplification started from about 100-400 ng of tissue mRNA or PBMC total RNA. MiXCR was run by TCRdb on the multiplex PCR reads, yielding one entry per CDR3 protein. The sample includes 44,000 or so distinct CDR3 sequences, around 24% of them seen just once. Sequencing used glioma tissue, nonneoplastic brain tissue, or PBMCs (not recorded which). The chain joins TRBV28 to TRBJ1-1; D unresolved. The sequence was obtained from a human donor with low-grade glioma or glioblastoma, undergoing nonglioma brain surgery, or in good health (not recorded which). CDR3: CASRISNTEAFF. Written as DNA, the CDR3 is TGTGCCAGCAGAATTTCAAACACTGAAGCTTTCTTT. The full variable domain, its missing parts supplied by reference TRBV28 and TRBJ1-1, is DVKVTQSSRYLVKRTGEKVFLECVQDMDHENMFWYRQDPGLGLRLIYFSYDVKMKEKGDIPEGYSVSREKKERFSLILESASTNQTSMYLCASRISNTEAFFGQGTRLTVV.